One and the same sample provided the 24 T cell receptor beta chains below, sequenced in a study of Ad26.COV2.S vaccination and SARS-CoV-2 variants. Treatment described: about 20 received Ad26.COV2.S at low or high dose, single or two shots; about 5 received placebo; per-sample allocation not given. At day 63 after the first vaccine or placebo injection, samples were drawn. Clones were sequenced by immunoSEQ multiplex PCR, and TCRdb holds only the in-frame ones, with some missing. The sample records a few hundred thousand clones, approximately 90% being singletons. Sequencing used peripheral blood, obtained in a trial of Ad26.COV2.S vaccine versus placebo. All receptors come from a person between 18 and 65 years old who received the Ad26.COV2.S COVID-19 vaccine or a placebo.

The CDR3 nucleotides read TGTGCCAGCAGTTATCTCCGGGGGGGCCGGGATACGCAGTATTTT. Encoded protein: CASSYLRGGRDTQYF. The rearrangement uses TRBV6-5 and TRBJ2-3, with TRBD2 matching over 8 bases. The J segment lost 6 bases and the V segment lost 3 bases, leaving 8 bases of the junction unmatched. The CDR3 is made up of 15 amino acids. Germline assignment: CDR1 MNHEY and CDR2 SVGAGI.

The chain links TRBV6-5 to TRBJ2-5; maybe TRBD1 (5 bases). The V end lost 4 bases, the J end lost 5 bases, and 11 bases lay between the germline ends. Germline V lookup: CDR1 MNHEY, CDR2 SVGAGI. The CDR3 is made up of 13 amino acids. CDR3 bases: TGTGCCAGCAGTTTTGGGGCAGTTGAGACCCAGTACTTC. It is translated as CASSFGAVETQYF.

This rearrangement joins TRBV7-9 to TRBJ2-5; TRBD1 matches 10 bases. The J segment lost 5 bases and the V segment lost 5 bases, leaving 17 bases of the junction unmatched. The CDR3 is made up of 18 amino acids. CDR1 is SEHNR and CDR2 is FQNEAQ in the germline V gene (reference sequence). The CDR3 loop reads CASSPGGIDRGRLETQYF. The CDR3 DNA is TGTGCCAGCAGCCCAGGGGGAATTGACAGGGGGCGTCTGGAGACCCAGTACTTC. Drawing the rest from reference TRBV7-9 and TRBJ2-5, the complete variable domain is DTGVSQNPRHKITKRGQNVTFRCDPISEHNRLYWYRQTLGQGPEFLTYFQNEAQLEKSRLLSDRFSAERPKGSFSTLEIQRTEQGDSAMYLCASSPGGIDRGRLETQYFGPGTRLLVL.

The chain uses TRBV18 and TRBJ2-5; the D is unclear. This CDR3 spans 14 amino acids. The germline CDR1 and CDR2 sequences are KGHSH and LQKENI. Deletions cut 3 bases from V and 5 bases from J, with 13 bases between. Here the CDR3 DNA reads TGTGCCAGCTCACCGAGACGGATGGGGGAGACCCAGTACTTC. This sequence encodes CASSPRRMGETQYF.

The genes are TRBV9 and TRBJ2-3; D is possibly TRBD1 or TRBD2 (6 bases each). This CDR3 has 17 amino acids. CDR1 is SGDLS and CDR2 is YYNGEE in the germline V gene. V was pared by 4 bases and J by 0 bases, with 18 bases between. The CDR3 bases are TGTGCCAGCAGCAGAAGGAGGAGGGGGGAAAGCACAGATACGCAGTATTTT. The encoded protein is CASSRRRRGESTDTQYF.

The rearrangement joins TRBV13 to TRBJ1-1; D uncertain. Germline-derived CDR1 and CDR2 are PRHDT and FYEKMQ (reference sequence). The V end was cut by 5 bases, the J end by 9 bases, with 13 bases between. This CDR3 comprises 12 residues. The CDR3 DNA reads TGTGCCAGCAGCCCTGTCCGGGAGCAAGCTTTCTTT. This encodes CASSPVREQAFF. Looking up the rest from reference TRBV13 and TRBJ1-1 gives the full variable domain: AAGVIQSPRHLIKEKRETATLKCYPIPRHDTVYWYQQGPGQDPQFLISFYEKMQSDKGSIPDRFSAQQFSDYHSELNMSSLELGDSALYFCASSPVREQAFFGQGTRLTVV.

The CDR3 DNA reads TGTGCCTGGAGTGCCGGGGGTTCTCCCTACAATGAGCAGTTCTTC. This codes for CAWSAGGSPYNEQFF. The rearrangement uses TRBV30 and TRBJ2-1, with a possible D match to TRBD2 (6 bases). Germline CDR1 reads GTSNPN; CDR2 reads SVGIG (reference sequence). Trimming shortened V by 1 base and J by 2 bases, and 12 bases separated the two germline ends. CDR3 length: 15 residues.

This chain connects TRBV19 to TRBJ2-2, with D possibly TRBD1 on 8 matching bases. CDR1 and CDR2 (germline): LNHDA, SQIVND (reference sequence). With 5 bases removed from V and 6 bases from J, the gap between germline ends came to 16 bases. This CDR3 spans 15 amino acids. CDR3 nucleotide sequence: TGTGCCAGTAGTGGATGGACAGGGAGGGCCGGGGAGCTGTTTTTT. Translation gives CASSGWTGRAGELFF.

The chain uses TRBV7-8 and TRBJ1-5; TRBD1 aligns across 7 bases. J gave up 3 bases and V 6 bases, and 11 bases lay outside the gene matches. CDR1 and CDR2 (germline): SGHVS, FQNEAQ. The CDR3 has 16 residues. CDR3 in amino acids: CASSKQQGLFNQPQHF. CDR3 sequence (DNA): TGTGCCAGCAGTAAGCAACAGGGGCTCTTCAATCAGCCCCAGCATTTT.

The V gene is TRBV30, the J gene TRBJ2-3, with a possible D match to TRBD1 (6 bases). Per the germline V gene, CDR1 is GTSNPN and CDR2 is SVGIG (reference sequence). V lost 4 bases, J lost 1 base, and 12 bases lay in between. The CDR3 has 14 amino acids. The CDR3: CAWKQGPGTDTQYF. As DNA, the CDR3 is TGTGCCTGGAAACAGGGACCGGGCACAGATACGCAGTATTTT.

The V call is TRBV11-2, the J call TRBJ2-3; 12 bases line up with TRBD1. Trimming cost V 5 bases and J 8 bases; bases outside gene matches: 8. The CDR3 totals 15 residues. Germline values: CDR1 SGHAT, CDR2 FQNNGV. The CDR3 region is CASSPRDRGLRTQYF. DNA for the CDR3: TGTGCCAGCAGCCCGAGGGACAGGGGGCTGCGTACGCAGTATTTT.

This sequence joins TRBV6-5 and TRBJ2-5, with D perhaps TRBD1 (6 bases). This CDR3 spans 13 amino acids. Germline CDR1 MNHEY, CDR2 SVGAGI. Trimming cost V 7 bases and J 5 bases, with 14 bases left between them. The CDR3, as DNA: TGTGCCAGCAATCGACAGGTCGCGGAGACCCAGTACTTC. This translates into CASNRQVAETQYF.

The chain uses TRBV19 and TRBJ2-3, with D maybe TRBD1 (5 bases). The length of the CDR3 is 14 residues. Trimming took off 2 bases at V and 1 base at J, with 7 bases between the two ends. The germline V gene has CDR1 LNHDA and CDR2 SQIVND (reference sequence). The DNA for the CDR3 is TGTGCCAGTAGTATATTCAGGGGCACAGATACGCAGTATTTT. This gives the protein CASSIFRGTDTQYF.

The chain is built from TRBV12-3 or TRBV12-4 and TRBJ2-3; D unresolved. The CDR3 is 13 amino acids. The V gene lost 5 bases and the J gene lost 0 bases, with 6 bases spanning the gap. CDR3 loop: CASSTLSTDTQYF. As DNA, the CDR3 is TGTGCCAGCAGTACTCTCAGCACAGATACGCAGTATTTT.

The chain is built from TRBV28 and TRBJ1-1; 7 bases fit TRBD1. The CDR3 spans 15 residues. Germline CDR1 reads MDHEN; CDR2 reads SYDVKM. The ends lost 5 bases at V and 1 base at J; junction bases unmatched: 7. The CDR3: CASSDPDRRNTEAFF. For the CDR3, the DNA is TGTGCCAGCAGTGATCCGGACAGGAGGAACACTGAAGCTTTCTTT.

The rearrangement links TRBV4-3 to TRBJ2-7; D perhaps matches TRBD2 (6 bases). The V end was cut by 1 base, the J end by 2 bases, with 15 bases between. This CDR3 is built from 16 residues. The V gene's germline CDR1 is LGHNA and CDR2 YSLEER. Here the CDR3 DNA reads TGCGCCAGCAGCCAAGGGTTAGCGGTCGGGACCTACGAGCAGTACTTC. Its translation is CASSQGLAVGTYEQYF.

The rearrangement joins TRBV18 to TRBJ1-4, with TRBD1 as a possible D gene (6 bases). Germline V gives CDR1 KGHSH, CDR2 LQKENI. The CDR3 contains 16 residues. Trimming shortened V by 2 bases and J by 4 bases, and 14 bases separated the two germline ends. The CDR3 spells CASSPIADSLNEKLFF. The CDR3 DNA reads as TGTGCCAGCTCACCAATTGCGGACAGTCTTAATGAAAAACTGTTTTTT.

This clone was observed a single time. The rearrangement joins TRBV7-2 to TRBJ2-3; TRBD2 matches at 7 bases. This CDR3 region has 17 residues. CDR1 and CDR2 from the germline V gene are SGHTA and FQGNSA. V lost 5 bases to trimming and J lost 5 bases; unmatched junction nucleotides: 16. Here the CDR3 DNA reads TGTGCCAGCAGCCCCCGTGTTGGGGGGGGGAAACTAGATACGCAGTATTTT. This codes for CASSPRVGGGKLDTQYF.

The CDR3 region has the DNA TGCGCCAGCAGCCAAGGGACTCCCCCCTACAATGAGCAGTTCTTC. This gives the protein CASSQGTPPYNEQFF. This sequence joins TRBV4-3 and TRBJ2-1; weak D call: TRBD2 (5 bases). The CDR3 has 15 residues. V lost 1 base and J 2 bases, leaving 9 bases between the germline ends. CDR1 and CDR2 (germline): LGHNA, YSLEER.

Only one count was recorded for this clone. The chain links TRBV6-4 to TRBJ1-5; unclear D gene. Germline V gene sequence: CDR1 MRHNA, CDR2 SNTAGT. The ends were cut back, 3 bases at V and 0 bases at J, with 9 bases in the middle. CDR3 length: 15 amino acids. Here the CDR3 reads CASSEGPYSNQPQHF. As DNA, the CDR3 is TGTGCCAGCAGTGAGGGTCCTTATAGCAATCAGCCCCAGCATTTT.

The CDR3 bases are TGTGCCAGCAGCCCGCTGGGGGGACAGGGGCGGAACGAGCAGTACTTC. Residues: CASSPLGGQGRNEQYF. V usage is TRBV13 and J usage is TRBJ2-7, with TRBD1 identical over 10 bases. V trimming: 5 bases; J trimming: 5 bases; junction bases outside the gene matches: 12. The CDR3 has 16 residues. Germline V gene lookup returns CDR1 PRHDT and CDR2 FYEKMQ (reference sequence).

The rearrangement joins TRBV19 to TRBJ2-5; D is ambiguous. CDR1 is LNHDA, CDR2 SQIVND, per germline (reference sequence). The CDR3 extends over 13 amino acids. The V gene lost 5 bases and the J gene lost 1 base, with 8 bases spanning the gap. CDR3 coding DNA: TGTGCCAGTAGTGCCCAGGTCCAAGAGACCCAGTACTTC. The encoded protein is CASSAQVQETQYF.

The chain is built from TRBV18 and TRBJ2-1; TRBD2 might be the D (7 bases). This CDR3 has 14 amino acids. V lost 9 bases and J lost 9, with 21 bases in between. In germline, CDR1 is KGHSH, CDR2 LQKENI. CDR3 bases: TGTGCCAGTCAGTTTGGCGGGGGCAACGGTGAGCAGTTCTTC. Amino acid sequence: CASQFGGGNGEQFF.

This clone was counted once. The chain joins TRBV7-2 to TRBJ2-5, with D perhaps given as TRBD1 or TRBD2 (6 bases each). Germline V gene sequence: CDR1 SGHTA, CDR2 FQGNSA. The CDR3 has 14 residues. V shed 1 base and J shed 4 bases, with 10 bases lying between them. CDR3 nucleotides: TGTGCCAGCAGCTTAGGGGGGGCCATAGAGACCCAGTACTTC. Its protein is CASSLGGAIETQYF.